Each of the 27 T cell receptor beta chains below was sequenced from the same sample in a study of low-dose radiotherapy and immunotherapy resistance in tumors. Covering alpha and beta chains, TRAV- and TRBV-specific primers were used for the first-strand cDNA. TCRs underwent about 22 PCR cycles of amplification with a constant-region primer and V-primer adapter. A single record per CDR3 protein comes from TCRdb applying MiXCR to the reads. The sample carries about 10,000 distinct CDR3 sequences, 40% to 55% recorded once. Receptor source: a human donor with advanced metastatic prostate, ovarian, gallbladder or colorectal cancer (not recorded which). This table probably holds off-target reads from a library built for another chain.

This clonotype is medium-sized within its sample. This chain connects TRBV3-1 to TRBJ2-7, with unresolved D. The CDR3 totals 14 residues. Deletions cut 1 base from V and 0 bases from J, with 7 bases between. Germline assignment: CDR1 LGHDT and CDR2 YNNKEL (reference sequence). The CDR3 DNA reads as TGTGCCAGCAGCCAAGCAGCCTCCTCCTACGAGCAGTACTTC. It encodes CASSQAASSYEQYF.

J is TRBJ2-5 and V is TRBV28; TRBD2 aligns across 9 bases. CDR1 is MDHEN, CDR2 SYDVKM, per germline. With 7 bases clipped from V and 2 bases from J, the junction kept 11 bases outside the gene matches. The CDR3 has 16 amino acids. CDR3 nucleotides: TGTGCCAGCACCCTGACCTGGACTAGCGCGCAAGAGACCCAGTACTTC. Protein: CASTLTWTSAQETQYF.

In its sample, this clonotype was seen a few times. This chain joins TRBV7-9 and TRBJ1-3; 9 bases are a match to TRBD1. The CDR3 sequence is 15 residues long. V shed 4 bases and J 3 bases; nucleotides not matched to a gene: 4. From germline, CDR1 is SEHNR and CDR2 FQNEAQ (reference sequence). The CDR3 coding sequence is TGTGCCAGCAGCTCCACAGGGGGCAGTGGAAACACCATATATTTT. The encoded protein is CASSSTGGSGNTIYF.

This rearrangement joins TRBV11-1 to TRBJ2-1; TRBD2 is a possible D gene (5 bases). This CDR3 comprises 13 residues. Trimming removed 2 bases at V and 10 bases at J, with 12 bases between. The germline CDR1 and CDR2 sequences are SGHAT and FQDESV (reference sequence). The CDR3, as DNA: TGTGCCAGCAGCTTATCGCGTCAGCGGGAGCAGTTCTTC. It codes for CASSLSRQREQFF. Full variable domain (remainder filled in from reference TRBV11-1 and TRBJ2-1): EAEVAQSPRYKITEKSQAVAFWCDPISGHATLYWYRQILGQGPELLVQFQDESVVDDSQLPKDRFSAERLKGVDSTLKIQPAELGDSAMYLCASSLSRQREQFFGPGTRLTVL.

In this sample, this clonotype turned up a few times. The V gene is TRBV10-3, the J gene TRBJ1-6, with 7 bases fitting TRBD1. J was trimmed by 0 bases and V by 7 bases; bases with no gene match: 15. Germline values: CDR1 ENHRY, CDR2 SYGVKD. The CDR3 is made up of 19 amino acids. In DNA form, the CDR3 reads TGTGCCATCAAAGCAGGGGGTTTGGCCGATAGCTCCTATAATTCACCCCTCCACTTT. Its protein product is CAIKAGGLADSSYNSPLHF.

This clonotype has a handful of counts. This chain links TRBV4-2 with TRBJ2-1; maybe TRBD2 (5 bases). Germline CDR1 LGHNA, CDR2 YNFKEQ. The CDR3 sequence is 14 residues long. V was cut by 4 bases and J by 4 bases, with 11 bases left in between. The CDR3 reads CASSRPSGYNEQFF. In DNA, the CDR3 is TGTGCCAGCAGCCGACCGTCGGGATACAATGAGCAGTTCTTC.

The rearrangement links TRBV12-5 to TRBJ2-1; possibly TRBD2 for D (6 bases). The germline V and J ends were trimmed by 4 bases and 9 bases, with 16 bases remaining between them. CDR1 and CDR2 from the germline V gene are LGHNT and FRNRAP. The length of the CDR3 is 14 residues. This chain's CDR3 is CASGSGDPRSEQFF. In nucleotides, the CDR3 is TGTGCTAGTGGTTCGGGGGACCCAAGGTCTGAGCAGTTCTTC.

In this sample, this clonotype turned up a few times. The chain joins TRBV19 to TRBJ2-5, with a possible D match to TRBD2 (5 bases). Trimming removed 3 bases at V and 5 bases at J, with 13 bases between. The CDR3 spans 14 residues. Germline loops: CDR1 LNHDA, CDR2 SQIVND (reference sequence). The DNA of the CDR3 is TGTGCCAGTAGTATTTCGGCTAGCAGGGAGACCCAGTACTTC. Translated, it gives CASSISASRETQYF.

V is TRBV7-9 and J is TRBJ2-7, with TRBD1 matching 9 bases. From germline, CDR1 is SEHNR and CDR2 FQNEAQ (reference sequence). The CDR3 is made up of 13 amino acids. The V gene end was trimmed by 5 bases and the J gene end by 6 bases; junction bases not matched to a gene: 5. CDR3 residues: CASSPRDRVEQYF. The CDR3 DNA sequence: TGTGCCAGCAGCCCCCGGGACAGGGTCGAGCAGTACTTC.

This clonotype was seen only a few times. The V gene is TRBV19, the J gene TRBJ2-7; D perhaps matches TRBD2 (5 bases). V gave up 3 bases and J gave up 1 base, with 7 bases separating them. The CDR3 runs to 13 residues. CDR1 and CDR2 (germline): LNHDA, SQIVND (reference sequence). The CDR3: CASSIRESYEQYF. The CDR3, as DNA: TGTGCCAGTAGTATTCGGGAATCCTACGAGCAGTACTTC.

The chain has TRBV19 and TRBJ2-7; 10 bases map to TRBD2. Germline assignment: CDR1 LNHDA and CDR2 SQIVND (reference sequence). The CDR3 has 15 residues. V lost 4 bases to trimming and J lost 2 bases; unmatched junction nucleotides: 5. The CDR3 here is CASSTGLAETYEQYF. CDR3 nucleotides: TGTGCCAGTAGTACCGGACTAGCGGAGACCTACGAGCAGTACTTC.

This chain links TRBV5-4 with TRBJ2-7; D not certain. Germline V gene sequence: CDR1 SGHNT, CDR2 YYREEE (reference sequence). V lost 5 bases and J lost 3, with 12 bases in between. This CDR3 is 13 amino acids long. In nucleotides, the CDR3 is TGTGCCAGCAGACCGAGCGTGGACTACGAGCAGTACTTC. Translating gives CASRPSVDYEQYF.

The chain combines TRBV7-3 with TRBJ1-1; TRBD1 matches at 9 bases. The trim removed 4 bases at V and 5 bases at J, leaving 2 bases unmatched. The CDR3 has 13 residues. CDR1 and CDR2 from the germline V gene are SGHTA and FQGTGA. The DNA of the CDR3 is TGTGCCAGCAGCTACAGGGGGCTGACTGAAGCTTTCTTT. Translating it yields CASSYRGLTEAFF.

The V call is TRBV9, the J call TRBJ2-3; 12 nucleotides match TRBD1. Trimming removed 3 bases from V and 5 bases from J; junction bases left unmatched: 4. This CDR3 comprises 15 residues. Germline loops: CDR1 SGDLS, CDR2 YYNGEE. This chain's CDR3 is CASSAGTGGLDTQYF. The CDR3 DNA sequence: TGTGCCAGCAGCGCCGGGACAGGGGGCCTAGATACGCAGTATTTT.

This clonotype was counted a few times. The rearrangement uses TRBV28 and TRBJ2-7, with a tentative D call TRBD2 (5 bases). This CDR3 spans 16 amino acids. Trimming removed 2 bases at V and 0 bases at J, with 14 bases between. Germline assignment: CDR1 MDHEN and CDR2 SYDVKM. The CDR3, as DNA: TGTGCCAGCAGTTTAGGACTGGACGCGAGCTCCTACGAGCAGTACTTC. Its protein product is CASSLGLDASSYEQYF.

This chain links TRBV7-2 with TRBJ2-3; the D is unclear. Germline lookup yields CDR1 SGHTA and CDR2 FQGNSA. The V end lost 0 bases, the J end lost 0 bases, and 10 bases lay between the germline ends. This CDR3 region has 16 residues. The CDR3 protein is CASSLAGPASTDTQYF. In nucleotides, the CDR3 is TGTGCCAGCAGCTTAGCCGGCCCCGCTAGCACAGATACGCAGTATTTT.

This chain joins TRBV2 and TRBJ2-7, with 7 bases matching TRBD1. CDR3 length equals 13 residues. Unmatched junction bases numbered 4, after V lost 6 bases and J lost 2 bases. The germline V gene has CDR1 SNHLY and CDR2 FYNNEI. The CDR3 coding sequence is TGTGCCAGCAGGAGGGACAGTACCTACGAGCAGTACTTC. Residues: CASRRDSTYEQYF.

In its sample, this clonotype is medium-sized (0.01 to 0.1%). The chain couples TRBV9 to TRBJ1-1; D unresolved. CDR3 length: 14 amino acids. Trimming stripped 2 bases from V and 0 bases from J, with 8 bases between. Per germline, CDR1 SGDLS and CDR2 YYNGEE. The CDR3 sequence is CASSVTHMNTEAFF. The CDR3 bases are TGTGCCAGCAGCGTTACACATATGAACACTGAAGCTTTCTTT.

This clonotype was detected only a few times. The rearrangement joins TRBV14 to TRBJ2-1, with TRBD2 identical over 15 bases. With V trimmed by 0 bases and J by 4 bases, 13 bases remained unmatched. The germline gives CDR1 SGHDN, CDR2 FVKESK. The CDR3 runs 21 residues. CDR3 DNA sequence: TGTGCCAGCAGCCAAGATACGCCGGGACTAGCGGGAGGCCTAGGATACAATGAGCAGTTCTTC. Translating it yields CASSQDTPGLAGGLGYNEQFF.

The rearrangement links TRBV25-1 to TRBJ2-7; a possible D gene is TRBD1 (5 bases). CDR1 and CDR2 from the germline V gene are MGHDK and SYGVNS. This CDR3 contains 14 residues. V was shortened by 8 bases and J by 0 bases, with 14 bases between the two germline ends. CDR3 in DNA: TGTGCCAGCTCTAGGGGTTCAAGCTCCTACGAGCAGTACTTC. It translates to CASSRGSSSYEQYF.

V usage is TRBV20-1 and J usage is TRBJ2-5, with TRBD1 matching 8 bases. The CDR3 totals 12 residues. The J segment lost 4 bases and the V segment lost 6 bases, leaving 4 bases of the junction unmatched. Germline CDR1 DFQATT, CDR2 SNEGSKA (reference sequence). In DNA, the CDR3 is TGCAGTGCCACCGACAGGGGAGAGACCCAGTACTTC. It is translated as CSATDRGETQYF.

The chain uses TRBV7-2 and TRBJ2-7, with 7 bases fitting TRBD1. Germline CDR1 and CDR2: SGHTA and FQGNSA. V shed 5 bases, J shed 6 bases, and the junction held 4 bases outside the gene matches. The CDR3 consists of 12 residues. Written as DNA, the CDR3 is TGTGCCAGCAGCAACGACAGGGTCGAGCAGTACTTC. Translation gives CASSNDRVEQYF.

By its share, this clonotype is medium-sized. The chain combines TRBV28 with TRBJ2-7; D is ambiguous. The ends were cut back, 3 bases at V and 0 bases at J, with 15 bases in the middle. Germline V gene lookup returns CDR1 MDHEN and CDR2 SYDVKM. The CDR3 sequence is 16 residues long. The CDR3 loop is CASSFALFTLSYEQYF. The DNA for the CDR3 is TGTGCCAGCAGTTTTGCCTTGTTCACCCTCTCCTACGAGCAGTACTTC. Drawing the rest from reference TRBV28 and TRBJ2-7, the complete variable domain is DVKVTQSSRYLVKRTGEKVFLECVQDMDHENMFWYRQDPGLGLRLIYFSYDVKMKEKGDIPEGYSVSREKKERFSLILESASTNQTSMYLCASSFALFTLSYEQYFGPGTRLTVT.

V is TRBV6-8 and J is TRBJ2-3; 15 nucleotides align to TRBD2. J gave up 8 bases and V 5 bases, and 14 bases lay outside the gene matches. Germline CDR1 reads MNHGY; CDR2 reads SAAAGT. The CDR3 loop spans 18 amino acids. CDR3 coding DNA: TGTGCCAGCAGTGAACCCGGGACTAGCGGGGGGAGGGTCGGTACGCAGTATTTT. Amino acid sequence: CASSEPGTSGGRVGTQYF.

The chain combines TRBV5-4 with TRBJ1-3; possible D gene TRBD1, 6 bases. The V end was cut by 4 bases, the J end by 0 bases, with 17 bases between. CDR3 length: 17 residues. From germline, CDR1 is SGHNT and CDR2 YYREEE (reference sequence). CDR3 bases: TGTGCCAGCAGCCAACGCTCGGGACACAGCTCTGGAAACACCATATATTTT. Amino acids: CASSQRSGHSSGNTIYF.

A few counts support this clonotype. This chain links TRBV11-2 with TRBJ2-3, with 9 bases fitting TRBD2. Germline CDR1 reads SGHAT; CDR2 reads FQNNGV. Germline trimming cut 3 bases from V and 7 bases from J; bases unmatched to any gene: 8. The CDR3 runs to 15 residues. DNA of the CDR3: TGTGCCAGCAGCTTCCGGAGGACTAGCGATCATACGCAGTATTTT. It encodes CASSFRRTSDHTQYF. Using reference TRBV11-2 and TRBJ2-3 for the parts outside the CDR3, the full variable domain is EAGVAQSPRYKIIEKRQSVAFWCNPISGHATLYWYQQILGQGPKLLIQFQNNGVVDDSQLPKDRFSAERLKGVDSTLKIQPAKLEDSAVYLCASSFRRTSDHTQYFGPGTRLTVL.

This clonotype was picked up a small number of times. The gene calls are TRBV6-2 or TRBV6-3 and TRBJ1-1; weak D call: TRBD1 (5 bases). The V and J ends lost 6 bases and 5 bases respectively, with 13 bases between them. The CDR3 is 13 amino acids. Germline loops: CDR1 MNHEY, CDR2 SVGEGT. The CDR3 sequence is CASSLRGWTEAFF. As DNA, the CDR3 is TGTGCCAGCAGCTTAAGGGGATGGACTGAAGCTTTCTTT.